The present TCR beta chain was sequenced within a study of T cells in Graves' hyperthyroidism and ophthalmopathy. The CDR3 regions of TCR beta were amplified from RNA transcripts. First-round RT-PCR of the TCR CDR3 relied on the HTBI primer set. TCRdb ran MiXCR on the multiplex PCR reads and lists one entry per CDR3 protein. In the table there are about 420,000 distinct CDR3 sequences, roughly 14% of which are singletons. A few counts support this clonotype. Germline V lookup: CDR1 MRHNA, CDR2 SNTAGT. The CDR3 has 13 residues. Trimming removed 7 bases from V and 4 bases from J, with 8 bases in between.

The V gene is TRBV6-4, the J gene TRBJ1-6; the D is unclear. This sequence was found in a woman aged 18-29 years with Graves' hyperthyroidism. Sequences were obtained from blood. The CDR3 loop reads CASNPNYNSPLHF. The CDR3 coding sequence is TGTGCCAGCAATCCGAATTATAATTCACCCCTCCACTTT.